This passage covers 12 T cell receptor beta chains from one sample sequenced in a study of human T cells and chemical hapten exposure. TCRdb redid the calling of the RACE reads with MiXCR, one entry per CDR3 protein. The table shows about 120,000 distinct CDR3 sequences, with about 13% occurring only once. As to time point: pre-sensitization, week 0. The treatment here: therapeutic diphenylcyclopropenone sensitization with weekly scalp DPC. The sample here was whole blood, taken in connection with sensitization to the hapten diphenylcyclopropenone (DPC). These receptor sequences come from a woman younger than 30 with alopecia areata. Some clones in this sample may be carry-over from other donors' samples.

Points on this clonotype: A read error is possible here, since a much larger clone lies one base away. The rearrangement uses TRBV7-2 and TRBJ2-7, with a weak D call TRBD1 (5 bases). V was clipped by 4 bases and J by 2 bases, with 9 bases between them. This CDR3 comprises 13 residues. The germline CDR1 and CDR2 sequences are SGHTA and FQGNSA. The CDR3 DNA sequence: TGTGCCAGCAGCTGGGGCAGCGCCTACGAGCAGTACTTC. The encoded protein is CASSWGSAYEQYF.

The chain recombines TRBV11-2 with TRBJ1-2; 9 bases are shared with TRBD1. CDR1 and CDR2 (germline): SGHAT, FQNNGV. Trimming at V came to 4 bases and at J to 8 bases, leaving 5 bases not matched to a gene. The CDR3 spans 13 residues. In nucleotides, the CDR3 is TGTGCCAGCAGCTCACACAGGGGGCAAGGCTACACCTTC. Translation gives CASSSHRGQGYTF.

This clonotype was seen at least ten times. This sequence joins TRBV6-6 and TRBJ2-6; possible D gene TRBD2, 5 bases. V lost 2 bases to trimming and J lost 0 bases, with 14 bases between them. Germline V lookup: CDR1 MNHNY, CDR2 SVGAGI (reference sequence). The CDR3 sequence is 18 residues long. The DNA for the CDR3 is TGTGCCAGCAGTTACCCTAGCCGTCCTGACTCTGGGGCCAACGTCCTGACTTTC. It is translated as CASSYPSRPDSGANVLTF.

The table lists this clonotype with a few counts. The rearrangement joins TRBV20-1 to TRBJ1-5; D gene uncertain. Germline-derived CDR1 and CDR2 are DFQATT and SNEGSKA (reference sequence). V was cut by 3 bases and J by 4 bases, with 13 bases left in between. This CDR3 region has 14 residues. In nucleotides, the CDR3 is TGCAGTGCTAGGACGGGTTCGGGGAATCAGCCCCAGCATTTT. This translates into CSARTGSGNQPQHF.

CDR3 loop: CASSPRRGRGTDTQYF. The CDR3 coding sequence is TGTGCCAGCAGCCCTAGGCGGGGGAGGGGCACAGATACGCAGTATTTT. The chain joins TRBV7-9 to TRBJ2-3; the match to TRBD2 covers 7 bases. V shed 5 bases and J 1 base; nucleotides not matched to a gene: 9. This CDR3 region has 16 residues. CDR1 SEHNR and CDR2 FQNEAQ come from the germline V gene (reference sequence).

DNA of the CDR3: TGCAGTGCTCTGGGACGGGGATTGAACACTGAAGCTTTCTTT. Amino acids: CSALGRGLNTEAFF. This chain uses TRBV20-1 with TRBJ1-1, with D perhaps matching TRBD1 (5 bases). Trimming took off 5 bases at V and 0 bases at J, with 13 bases between the two ends. Germline V lookup: CDR1 DFQATT, CDR2 SNEGSKA (reference sequence). The CDR3 has 14 residues.

The genes are TRBV29-1 and TRBJ1-4; 7 bases fit TRBD1. The germline CDR1 and CDR2 sequences are SQVTM and ANQGSEA. V trimming: 5 bases; J trimming: 2 bases; junction bases outside the gene matches: 2. The CDR3 consists of 13 residues. CDR3 in DNA: TGCAGCGTTTTGACAGGGACTAATGAAAAACTGTTTTTT. Amino acids: CSVLTGTNEKLFF.

This clonotype was observed many times. This chain links TRBV2 with TRBJ2-1; tentatively, D is TRBD2 (6 bases). This CDR3 region has 15 residues. Germline-derived CDR1 and CDR2 are SNHLY and FYNNEI. V was pared by 6 bases and J by 1 base, with 13 bases between. CDR3 sequence (DNA): TGTGCCAGCAGCGCCGGGACTCCTTCCTACAATGAGCAGTTCTTC. This translates into CASSAGTPSYNEQFF.

This sequence joins TRBV7-9 and TRBJ2-2; a weak D match, TRBD2 (5 bases). Germline V gene sequence: CDR1 SEHNR, CDR2 FQNEAQ (reference sequence). The CDR3 has 15 amino acids. The ends were cut back, 5 bases at V and 5 bases at J, with 15 bases in the middle. CDR3 loop: CASSVSPGNTGELFF. For the CDR3, the DNA is TGTGCCAGCAGCGTCTCGCCGGGGAATACCGGGGAGCTGTTTTTT.

The chain recombines TRBV19 with TRBJ1-5; a possible D gene is TRBD1 (6 bases). V lost 3 bases and J lost 5, with 17 bases in between. The CDR3 sequence is 16 residues long. Looked up from germline, CDR1 is LNHDA and CDR2 is SQIVND (reference sequence). CDR3: CASSIRRQGRYQPQHF. The CDR3 nucleotides read TGTGCCAGTAGTATCCGGAGGCAGGGGAGGTATCAGCCCCAGCATTTT.

The chain couples TRBV4-3 to TRBJ2-7, with a weak D call TRBD1 (6 bases). The CDR3 sequence is 16 residues long. CDR1 and CDR2 from the germline V gene are LGHNA and YSLEER. V was shortened by 0 bases and J by 3 bases, with 15 bases between the two germline ends. The CDR3 nucleotides are TGCGCCAGCAGCCAAGACCTGGACAGCGGAAACTACGAGCAGTACTTC. Amino acid sequence: CASSQDLDSGNYEQYF.

There are a few counts of this clonotype. The chain combines TRBV7-8 with TRBJ1-2, with TRBD1 identical over 8 bases. Germline V gene lookup returns CDR1 SGHVS and CDR2 FQNEAQ. With V trimmed by 3 bases and J by 7 bases, 7 bases remained unmatched. The length of the CDR3 is 14 residues. The CDR3: CASSLDRDIGGYTF. In nucleotides, the CDR3 is TGTGCCAGCAGCTTGGACAGGGACATAGGTGGCTACACCTTC.